These 32 T cell receptor beta chains came from one sample sequenced in a study of tumor-infiltrating lymphocytes in localized non-small cell lung cancer. The repertoire was sequenced with immunoSEQ multiplex PCR; TCRdb's copy has only in-frame clones and lacks some. The data contain roughly 30,000 clones, 70% to 90% of them seen just once; the ten biggest clones take up over 2%. The specimen was lung tumor tissue. These receptors all come from a human donor with non-small cell lung cancer.

The chain couples TRBV10-3 to TRBJ2-3, with TRBD2 matching 8 bases. The CDR3 has 21 residues. Per the germline V gene, CDR1 is ENHRY and CDR2 is SYGVKD. With V trimmed by 3 bases and J by 1 base, 21 bases remained unmatched. The CDR3 DNA reads as TGTGCCATCAGTGATCTTGCCAGGACTAGCAGCGCACAGGCTCGCACAGATACGCAGTATTTT. It yields the protein CAISDLARTSSAQARTDTQYF.

The rearrangement links TRBV14 to TRBJ2-2; possibly TRBD1 or TRBD2 for D (6 bases each). The CDR3 totals 15 residues. V dropped 4 bases and J dropped 6 bases, with 15 bases sitting between them. Germline V CDR1 and CDR2: SGHDN, FVKESK. In DNA form, the CDR3 reads TGTGCCAGCAGCCCACGTGTAGGGGGGTCCGGGGAGCTGTTTTTT. This encodes CASSPRVGGSGELFF.

The J gene is TRBJ1-4, the V gene TRBV4-1, with D possibly matching TRBD1 (5 bases). CDR1 is MGHRA, CDR2 YSYEKL, per germline. The CDR3 runs 14 residues. V lost 1 base to trimming and J lost 8 bases, with 11 bases between them. The CDR3 spells CASSQVGEIEKLFF. The CDR3 DNA reads as TGCGCCAGCAGCCAAGTGGGGGAAATCGAAAAACTGTTTTTT.

This clone was picked up a small number of times. This sequence joins TRBV30 and TRBJ1-4; D remains unclear. CDR1 is GTSNPN, CDR2 SVGIG, per germline (reference sequence). V lost 2 bases and J 5 bases, leaving 15 bases between the germline ends. The CDR3 is 15 amino acids. CDR3 in amino acids: CAWSLQLGYNEKLFF. The CDR3 DNA reads TGTGCCTGGAGTCTACAGCTAGGTTACAATGAAAAACTGTTTTTT.

The rearrangement uses TRBV19 and TRBJ1-5; TRBD1 is a possible D gene (6 bases). This CDR3 has 15 amino acids. Deletions cut 7 bases from V and 0 bases from J, with 13 bases between. Germline lookup yields CDR1 LNHDA and CDR2 SQIVND (reference sequence). CDR3 sequence (DNA): TGTGCCAGTATGCGGGGGGCAGATAGCAATCAGCCCCAGCATTTT. It codes for CASMRGADSNQPQHF.

The chain employs TRBV5-6 and TRBJ1-4; D gene unclear. V shed 3 bases and J shed 8 bases, with 20 bases lying between them. This CDR3 region has 16 residues. CDR1 is SGHDT, CDR2 YYEEEE, per germline. CDR3 sequence: CASSSMWKEAAEKLFF. Written as DNA, the CDR3 is TGTGCCAGCAGCTCGATGTGGAAGGAGGCTGCCGAAAAACTGTTTTTT.

This chain's CDR3 is CASGEVVYGYTF. The CDR3 bases are TGTGCCAGCGGGGAGGTTGTCTATGGCTACACCTTC. The V gene is TRBV5-5, the J gene TRBJ1-2; unclear D gene. The CDR3 consists of 12 residues. The ends were cut back, 7 bases at V and 4 bases at J, with 11 bases in the middle. Germline V CDR1 and CDR2: SGHKS, YYEKEE (reference sequence).

The rearrangement uses TRBV2 and TRBJ2-2; D is perhaps TRBD2 (6 bases). Germline V CDR1 and CDR2: SNHLY, FYNNEI. This CDR3 spans 15 amino acids. The V end was cut by 1 base, the J end by 3 bases, with 9 bases between. CDR3 DNA sequence: TGTGCCAGCAGTGAAGGGAGGGTGGACACCGGGGAGCTGTTTTTT. Translated: CASSEGRVDTGELFF.

In the case of this clone: The identical CDR3 is also encoded by other nucleotide sequences in the sample. The chain combines TRBV29-1 with TRBJ1-2; D is unclear. The CDR3 runs 13 residues. CDR1 is SQVTM, CDR2 ANQGSEA, per germline. Trimming removed 7 bases at V and 1 base at J, with 13 bases between. As DNA, the CDR3 is TGCAGCGGGGGTCCCTTAGGTAACTATGGCTACACCTTC. Translation: CSGGPLGNYGYTF.

V usage is TRBV6-5 and J usage is TRBJ2-3; no reliable D call. Trimming cost V 3 bases and J 0 bases, with 7 bases left between them. Germline assignment: CDR1 MNHEY and CDR2 SVGAGI. CDR3 length: 14 amino acids. The CDR3 loop is CASSYAISTDTQYF. The CDR3 DNA is TGTGCCAGCAGTTATGCGATTAGCACAGATACGCAGTATTTT.

This clone was counted only a few times. This chain uses TRBV7-2 with TRBJ1-6; D perhaps matches TRBD1 (6 bases). Germline-derived CDR1 and CDR2 are SGHTA and FQGNSA. The CDR3 has 17 residues. V lost 1 base and J lost 7, with 17 bases in between. CDR3 amino acids: CASSLERGSGLNSPLHF. The DNA of the CDR3 is TGTGCCAGCAGCTTAGAGAGGGGGTCAGGGCTAAATTCACCCCTCCACTTT.

A few counts support this clone. The chain is built from TRBV10-3 and TRBJ2-1; D remains ambiguous. The CDR3 totals 12 residues. CDR1 and CDR2 from the germline V gene are ENHRY and SYGVKD. The V end lost 6 bases, the J end lost 8 bases, and 11 bases lay between the germline ends. Here the CDR3 reads CAISEAGDEQFF. CDR3 bases: TGTGCCATCAGCGAGGCTGGGGATGAGCAGTTCTTC.

The gene calls are TRBV18 and TRBJ1-6; a possible D gene is TRBD1 (5 bases). V shed 2 bases and J shed 0 bases, with 14 bases lying between them. This CDR3 has 18 residues. The germline CDR1 and CDR2 sequences are KGHSH and LQKENI. The CDR3 loop is CASSPRREGISYNSPLHF. In nucleotides, the CDR3 is TGTGCCAGCTCACCAAGAAGGGAGGGGATCTCCTATAATTCACCCCTCCACTTT.

V gene TRBV5-1 combines with J gene TRBJ2-5, with 8 bases that match TRBD1. The CDR3 has 14 residues. Trimming took 0 bases from V and 3 from J; bases not matched to a gene: 1. The germline V gene has CDR1 SGHRS and CDR2 YFSETQ. The CDR3 reads CASSLGQGKETQYF. The DNA of the CDR3 is TGCGCCAGCAGCTTGGGACAGGGGAAAGAGACCCAGTACTTC.

CDR3 sequence: CSVASIRGADTQYF. The CDR3 DNA follows: TGCAGCGTTGCCTCCATACGGGGGGCAGATACGCAGTATTTT. The chain employs TRBV29-1 and TRBJ2-3; TRBD2 matches 7 bases. The germline gives CDR1 SQVTM, CDR2 ANQGSEA. The J segment lost 4 bases and the V segment lost 4 bases, leaving 8 bases of the junction unmatched. This CDR3 is built from 14 residues.

V is TRBV5-5 and J is TRBJ1-1; D is uncertain. V gave up 1 base and J gave up 3 bases, with 4 bases separating them. Germline assignment: CDR1 SGHKS and CDR2 YYEKEE (reference sequence). This CDR3 is built from 12 residues. The CDR3 bases are TGTGCCAGCAGCTTGTTTGACACTGAAGCTTTCTTT. Translated: CASSLFDTEAFF.

CDR3: CASSAGTRGWVDEQYF. CDR3 DNA sequence: TGTGCCAGCAGCGCCGGGACGCGGGGATGGGTCGACGAGCAGTACTTC. The rearrangement joins TRBV7-2 to TRBJ2-7; D might be TRBD2 (6 bases). Germline-derived CDR1 and CDR2 are SGHTA and FQGNSA. Trimming took off 5 bases at V and 5 bases at J, with 22 bases between the two ends. CDR3 length equals 16 residues.

CDR3 coding DNA: TGTGCCACCAGCAGAGAGTGGGGGCTGGTATACACTGAAGCTTTCTTT. The encoded protein is CATSREWGLVYTEAFF. The chain carries TRBV15 and TRBJ1-1, with D possibly matching TRBD1 (6 bases). The V end lost 0 bases, the J end lost 3 bases, and 14 bases lay between the germline ends. The germline gives CDR1 LNHNV, CDR2 YYDKDF (reference sequence). CDR3 length: 16 amino acids.

This rearrangement joins TRBV15 to TRBJ1-2; D is unresolved. The V and J ends lost 0 bases and 8 bases respectively, with 19 bases between them. There are 16 residues in the CDR3. Germline CDR1 is LNHNV and CDR2 is YYDKDF (reference sequence). CDR3 nucleotide sequence: TGTGCCACCAGCAGAGACCGGCGCGGGGAGAGCGACGGCTACACCTTC. It is translated as CATSRDRRGESDGYTF.

The chain uses TRBV5-6 and TRBJ2-1, with D uncertain. CDR3 length: 14 residues. Germline V gene lookup returns CDR1 SGHDT and CDR2 YYEEEE. Trimming cost V 2 bases and J 9 bases, with 15 bases left between them. CDR3 DNA sequence: TGTGCCAGCAGCTTCCAACAAGTAACAACTGAGCAGTTCTTC. This encodes CASSFQQVTTEQFF.

The gene calls are TRBV21-1 and TRBJ1-5. TRBV21-1 is a documented pseudogene. The CDR3 covers 17 residues. The CDR3 nucleotides are TGTGCCAGCAATGGGGTGGCAGCCTTTCCCAAAAATCAGCCCCAGCATTTT. Its translation is CASNGVAAFPKNQPQHF.

The V call is TRBV15, the J call TRBJ2-3, with a possible D match to TRBD2 (5 bases). The germline V gene encodes CDR1 LNHNV and CDR2 YYDKDF (reference sequence). V lost 2 bases and J 0 bases, leaving 15 bases between the germline ends. The CDR3 is made up of 17 amino acids. The CDR3 region is CATSRSRTGSSTDTQYF. The CDR3 DNA is TGTGCCACCAGCAGATCTAGGACTGGTTCCAGCACAGATACGCAGTATTTT.

A single count supports this clone. An end of the junction does not agree with germline; a read error may underlie this. The genes are TRBV7-7 and TRBJ2-5; D unclear. This CDR3 contains 12 residues. Germline V gives CDR1 SSHAT, CDR2 FNYEAQ (reference sequence). The CDR3 here is CASSSGRETQYF. In DNA form, the CDR3 reads TGTGCTAGCAGCTCCGGGCGGGAGACCCAGTACTTC.

This chain uses TRBV7-8 with TRBJ2-6; D remains ambiguous. Germline CDR1 is SGHVS and CDR2 is FQNEAQ. Trimming cost V 8 bases and J 2 bases, with 10 bases left between them. The CDR3 is made up of 14 amino acids. CDR3 nucleotides: TGTGCCAGCCCAACCCCCCCTGGGGCCAACGTCCTGACTTTC. Its translation is CASPTPPGANVLTF.

The V and J genes are TRBV30 and TRBJ1-3; D unclear. The CDR3 length is 14 residues. V shed 0 bases and J shed 2 bases, with 8 bases lying between them. From germline, CDR1 is GTSNPN and CDR2 SVGIG (reference sequence). CDR3 in amino acids: CAWSVRFTGNTIYF. CDR3 DNA sequence: TGTGCCTGGAGTGTACGGTTTACTGGAAACACCATATATTTT.

The chain uses TRBV4-2 and TRBJ2-7; D tentatively fits TRBD1 or TRBD2 (5 bases each). This CDR3 has 16 residues. Germline V lookup: CDR1 LGHNA, CDR2 YNFKEQ. Trimming removed 0 bases at V and 0 bases at J, with 12 bases between. This CDR3 is CASSQDWSGSSYEQYF. CDR3 sequence (DNA): TGTGCCAGCAGCCAAGATTGGTCAGGGAGCTCCTACGAGCAGTACTTC.

This chain links TRBV7-9 with TRBJ2-3; 15 nucleotides agree with TRBD2. Germline CDR1 reads SEHNR; CDR2 reads FQNEAQ (reference sequence). The CDR3 consists of 17 residues. Trimming at V came to 5 bases and at J to 2 bases, leaving 5 bases not matched to a gene. CDR3 nucleotide sequence: TGTGCCAGCAGCACCGGGACTAGCGGGGGGTACACAGATACGCAGTATTTT. Encoded protein: CASSTGTSGGYTDTQYF.

This chain links TRBV16 with TRBJ2-3; D call uncertain. The V end lost 4 bases, the J end lost 6 bases, and 8 bases lay between the germline ends. The CDR3 has 12 residues. From germline, CDR1 is KGHSY and CDR2 FQNENV. The CDR3: CASSPARDTQYF. CDR3 DNA: TGTGCCAGCAGCCCCGCCCGGGATACGCAGTATTTT.

The chain couples TRBV19 to TRBJ1-6, with 9 bases fitting TRBD1. CDR3 length: 15 amino acids. Germline values: CDR1 LNHDA, CDR2 SQIVND (reference sequence). Trimming at V came to 3 bases and at J to 6 bases, leaving 3 bases not matched to a gene. CDR3 bases: TGTGCCAGTAGTATCCTGACAGGGGGTAATTCACCCCTCCACTTT. It codes for CASSILTGGNSPLHF.

This rearrangement joins TRBV5-4 to TRBJ2-7; no definite D call. The ends were cut back, 4 bases at V and 2 bases at J, with 7 bases in the middle. The CDR3 extends over 12 amino acids. CDR1 is SGHNT and CDR2 is YYREEE in the germline V gene (reference sequence). DNA for the CDR3: TGTGCCAGCAGCACCGGAACCTACGAGCAGTACTTC. Encoded protein: CASSTGTYEQYF.

The chain is built from TRBV6-5 and TRBJ2-5, with D perhaps TRBD2 (7 bases). This CDR3 has 14 residues. V was cut by 5 bases and J by 4 bases, with 14 bases left in between. CDR1 is MNHEY and CDR2 is SVGAGI in the germline V gene. Here the CDR3 reads CASSEGGTGETQYF. The CDR3 nucleotides read TGTGCCAGCAGTGAGGGGGGGACTGGAGAGACCCAGTACTTC.

V gene TRBV13 combines with J gene TRBJ2-7, with 11 bases identical to TRBD2. CDR1 and CDR2 from the germline V gene are PRHDT and FYEKMQ (reference sequence). The length of the CDR3 is 15 residues. With 5 bases clipped from V and 2 bases from J, the junction kept 5 bases outside the gene matches. For the CDR3, the DNA is TGTGCCAGCAGCCTTAGCGGGGGGGTTCCCTACGAGCAGTACTTC. Protein product: CASSLSGGVPYEQYF. Drawing the rest from reference TRBV13 and TRBJ2-7, the complete variable domain is AAGVIQSPRHLIKEKRETATLKCYPIPRHDTVYWYQQGPGQDPQFLISFYEKMQSDKGSIPDRFSAQQFSDYHSELNMSSLELGDSALYFCASSLSGGVPYEQYFGPGTRLTVT.